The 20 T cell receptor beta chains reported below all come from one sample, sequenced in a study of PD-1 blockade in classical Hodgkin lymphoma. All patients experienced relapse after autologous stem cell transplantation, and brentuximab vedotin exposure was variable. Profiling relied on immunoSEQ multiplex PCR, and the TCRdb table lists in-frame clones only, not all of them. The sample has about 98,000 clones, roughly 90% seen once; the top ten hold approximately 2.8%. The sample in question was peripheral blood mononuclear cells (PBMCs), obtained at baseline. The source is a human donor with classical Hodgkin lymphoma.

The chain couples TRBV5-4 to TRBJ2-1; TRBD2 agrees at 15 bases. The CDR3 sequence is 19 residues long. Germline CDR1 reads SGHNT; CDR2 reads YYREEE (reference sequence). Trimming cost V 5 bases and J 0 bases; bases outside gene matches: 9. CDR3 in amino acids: CASRRPGLAGGSSYNEQFF. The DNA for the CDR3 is TGTGCCAGCAGGCGTCCGGGACTAGCGGGAGGAAGCTCCTACAATGAGCAGTTCTTC.

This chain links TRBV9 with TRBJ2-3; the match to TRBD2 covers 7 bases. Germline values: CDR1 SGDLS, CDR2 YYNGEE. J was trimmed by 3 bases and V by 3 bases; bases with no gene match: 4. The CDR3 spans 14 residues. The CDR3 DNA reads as TGTGCCAGCAGCGCGGGGGGTTGGACAGATACGCAGTATTTT. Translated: CASSAGGWTDTQYF.

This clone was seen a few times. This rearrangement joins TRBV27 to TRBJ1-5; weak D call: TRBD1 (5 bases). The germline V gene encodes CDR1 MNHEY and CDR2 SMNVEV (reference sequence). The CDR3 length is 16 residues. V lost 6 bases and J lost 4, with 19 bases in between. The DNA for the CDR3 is TGTGCCAGCAGGACTCGGGGGGGGTTGGCTAATCAGCCCCAGCATTTT. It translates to CASRTRGGLANQPQHF.

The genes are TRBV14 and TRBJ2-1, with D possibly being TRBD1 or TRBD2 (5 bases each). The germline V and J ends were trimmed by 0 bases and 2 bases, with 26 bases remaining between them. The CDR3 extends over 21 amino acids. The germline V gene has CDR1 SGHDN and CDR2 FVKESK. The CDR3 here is CASSQDTGRAFANIPYNEQFF. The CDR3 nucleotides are TGTGCCAGCAGCCAAGATACGGGACGGGCTTTCGCCAATATTCCCTACAATGAGCAGTTCTTC.

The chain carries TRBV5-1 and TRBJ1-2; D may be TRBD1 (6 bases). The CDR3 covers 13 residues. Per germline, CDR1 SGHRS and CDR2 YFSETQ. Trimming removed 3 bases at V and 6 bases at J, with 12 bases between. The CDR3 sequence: CASSSGRGDGYTF. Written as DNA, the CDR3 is TGCGCCAGCAGCTCCGGCAGGGGCGATGGCTACACCTTC.

CDR3 nucleotide sequence: TGTGCCAGCAGTTTATCGTCTGGACAGGGAACTGAAGCTTTCTTT. Encoded protein: CASSLSSGQGTEAFF. V and J are TRBV27 and TRBJ1-1, with 8 bases matching TRBD1. Germline-derived CDR1 and CDR2 are MNHEY and SMNVEV (reference sequence). V was clipped by 0 bases and J by 5 bases; unmatched bases: 5. This CDR3 contains 15 residues.

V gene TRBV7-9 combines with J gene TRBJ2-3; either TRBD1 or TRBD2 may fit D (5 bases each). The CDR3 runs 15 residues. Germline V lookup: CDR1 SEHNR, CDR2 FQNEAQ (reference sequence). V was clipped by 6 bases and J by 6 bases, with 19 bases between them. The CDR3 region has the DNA TGTGCCAGCAGTCCGGGACCAGGCCGTCAGGATACGCAGTATTTT. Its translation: CASSPGPGRQDTQYF.

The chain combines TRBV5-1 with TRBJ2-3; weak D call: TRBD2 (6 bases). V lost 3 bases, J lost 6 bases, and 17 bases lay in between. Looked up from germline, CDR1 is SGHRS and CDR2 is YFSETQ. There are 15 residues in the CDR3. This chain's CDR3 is CASSYSSELFDTQYF. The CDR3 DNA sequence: TGCGCCAGCAGCTACTCTAGCGAGCTCTTCGATACGCAGTATTTT.

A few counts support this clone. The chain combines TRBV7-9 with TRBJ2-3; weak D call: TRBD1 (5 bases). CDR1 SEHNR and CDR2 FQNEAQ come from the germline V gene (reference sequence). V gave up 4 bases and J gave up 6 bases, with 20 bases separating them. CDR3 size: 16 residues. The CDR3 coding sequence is TGTGCCAGCAGCTCAGACGACAGCTCCCCGTGGGATACGCAGTATTTT. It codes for CASSSDDSSPWDTQYF.

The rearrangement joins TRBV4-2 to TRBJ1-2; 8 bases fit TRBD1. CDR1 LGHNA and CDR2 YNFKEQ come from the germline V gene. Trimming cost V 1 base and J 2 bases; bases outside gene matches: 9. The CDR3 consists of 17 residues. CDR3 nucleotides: TGTGCCAGCAGCCAAGCATTGGGCAGGGGGCAAAACTATGGCTACACCTTC. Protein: CASSQALGRGQNYGYTF.

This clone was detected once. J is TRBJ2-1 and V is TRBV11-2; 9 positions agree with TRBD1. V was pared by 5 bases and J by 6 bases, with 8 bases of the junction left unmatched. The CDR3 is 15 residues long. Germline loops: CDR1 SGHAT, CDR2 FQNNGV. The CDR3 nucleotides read TGTGCCAGCAGCCGCCGGGACAGGGCTTCCAATGAGCAGTTCTTC. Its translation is CASSRRDRASNEQFF.

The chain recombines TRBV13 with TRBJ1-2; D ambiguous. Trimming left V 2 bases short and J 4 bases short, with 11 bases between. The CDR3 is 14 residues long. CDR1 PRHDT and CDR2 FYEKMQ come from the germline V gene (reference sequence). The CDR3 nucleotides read TGTGCCAGCAGCTTATCGGGATCCGTCTATGGCTACACCTTC. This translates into CASSLSGSVYGYTF.

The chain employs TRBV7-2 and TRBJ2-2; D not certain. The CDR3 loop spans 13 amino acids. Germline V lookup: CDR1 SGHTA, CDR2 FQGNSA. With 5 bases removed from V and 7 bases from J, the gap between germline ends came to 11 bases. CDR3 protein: CASSEMRGGELFF. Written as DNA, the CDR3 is TGTGCCAGCAGCGAAATGCGAGGCGGGGAGCTGTTTTTT. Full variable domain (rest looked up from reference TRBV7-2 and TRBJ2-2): GAGVSQSPSNKVTEKGKDVELRCDPISGHTALYWYRQSLGQGLEFLIYFQGNSAPDKSGLPSDRFSAERTGGSVSTLTIQRTQQEDSAVYLCASSEMRGGELFFGEGSRLTVL.

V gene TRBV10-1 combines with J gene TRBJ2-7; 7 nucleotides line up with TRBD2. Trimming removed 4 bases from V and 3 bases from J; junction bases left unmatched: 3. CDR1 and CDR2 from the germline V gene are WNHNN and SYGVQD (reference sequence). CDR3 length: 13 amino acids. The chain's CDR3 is CASSGAGVYEQYF. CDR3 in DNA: TGCGCCAGCAGTGGCGCGGGAGTCTACGAGCAGTACTTC.

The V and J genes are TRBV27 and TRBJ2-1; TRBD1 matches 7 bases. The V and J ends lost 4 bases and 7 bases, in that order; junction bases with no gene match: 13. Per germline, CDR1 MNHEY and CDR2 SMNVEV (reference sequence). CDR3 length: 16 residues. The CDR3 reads CASSSGTRQGGNEQFF. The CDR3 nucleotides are TGTGCCAGCAGTTCAGGGACCCGACAGGGCGGGAATGAGCAGTTCTTC.

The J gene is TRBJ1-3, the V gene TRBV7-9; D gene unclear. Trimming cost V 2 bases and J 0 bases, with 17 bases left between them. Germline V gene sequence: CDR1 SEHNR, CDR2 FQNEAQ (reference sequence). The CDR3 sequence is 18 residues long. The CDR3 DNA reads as TGTGCCAGCAGCTTATATTTTGGTAGGCTCTCCTCTGGAAACACCATATATTTT. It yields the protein CASSLYFGRLSSGNTIYF. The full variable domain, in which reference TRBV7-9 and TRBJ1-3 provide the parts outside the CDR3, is DTGVSQNPRHKITKRGQNVTFRCDPISEHNRLYWYRQTLGQGPEFLTYFQNEAQLEKSRLLSDRFSAERPKGSFSTLEIQRTEQGDSAMYLCASSLYFGRLSSGNTIYFGEGSWLTVV.

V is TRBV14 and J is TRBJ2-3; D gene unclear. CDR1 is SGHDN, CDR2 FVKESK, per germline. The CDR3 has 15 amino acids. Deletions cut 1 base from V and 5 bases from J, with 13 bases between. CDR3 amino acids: CASSQVGGVGDTQYF. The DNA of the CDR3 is TGTGCCAGCAGCCAAGTTGGTGGAGTCGGAGATACGCAGTATTTT.

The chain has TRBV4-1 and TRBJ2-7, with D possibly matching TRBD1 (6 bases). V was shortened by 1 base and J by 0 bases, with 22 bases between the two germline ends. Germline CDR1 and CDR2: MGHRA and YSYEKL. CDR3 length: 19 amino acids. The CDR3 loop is CASSQAPQIATGVSYEQYF. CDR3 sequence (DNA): TGCGCCAGCAGCCAAGCCCCCCAGATTGCGACAGGCGTCTCCTACGAGCAGTACTTC.

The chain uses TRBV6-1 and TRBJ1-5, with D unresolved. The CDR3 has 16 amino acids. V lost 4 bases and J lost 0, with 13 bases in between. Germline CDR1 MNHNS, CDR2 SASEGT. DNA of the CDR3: TGTGCCAGCAGTGCCCTAGATGGCCTTAGCAATCAGCCCCAGCATTTT. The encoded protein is CASSALDGLSNQPQHF.

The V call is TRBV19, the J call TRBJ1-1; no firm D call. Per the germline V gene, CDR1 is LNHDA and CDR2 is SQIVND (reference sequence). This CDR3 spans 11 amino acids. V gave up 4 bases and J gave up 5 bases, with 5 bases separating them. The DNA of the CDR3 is TGTGCCAGTAGTACAGGTACTGAAGCTTTCTTT. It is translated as CASSTGTEAFF.